This TCR beta chain is drawn from a study of technical replicates of blood from a few donors. Germline V gene lookup returns CDR1 GTSNPN and CDR2 SVGIG (reference sequence). The junction had 12 bases not matched to a gene; V was cut back by 7 bases and J by 5 bases. This CDR3 is 14 amino acids long. Sequenced by immunoSEQ multiplex PCR; TCRdb stores in-frame clones only, minus some. The sample shows around 70,000 clones, approximately 96% of them seen only once. Source material: T cells isolated from PBMCs. V gene TRBV30 combines with J gene TRBJ2-7, with TRBD2 matching over 9 bases. This receptor was taken from a human donor in good health. As DNA, the CDR3 is TGTGCCTACTCCCGGGTAGCGGGGGATGACGAGCAGTACTTC. Encoded protein: CAYSRVAGDDEQYF.